The 3 T cell receptor beta chains below all came from one sample that was sequenced in a study of chemoradiotherapy in HPV16-positive cancers (dated by TCRdb to 2022 to 2024). Receptors were amplified or captured by the immunoSEQ multiplex PCR assay. Drawn from immuneACCESS, this table holds only the in-frame rearrangements with V and J called that TCRdb kept. Clones are partly lost; checked studies trace under half to an unresolved V gene and leave the rest unexplained. The sample yields roughly 15,000 clones; about nine tenths were counted once. The ten largest account for about 4.5% of the sample. The material was tumor tissue, obtained from a patient who underwent chemoradiotherapy. These receptors were taken from a human donor with HPV-associated anogenital cancer.

The chain employs TRBV4-1 and TRBJ2-7, with TRBD2 as a possible D gene (6 bases). V was clipped by 2 bases and J by 0 bases, with 11 bases between them. CDR3 length: 15 residues. Germline-derived CDR1 and CDR2 are MGHRA and YSYEKL. For the CDR3, the DNA is TGCGCCAGCAGCCAATTCCGGGACTTCTCCTACGAGCAGTACTTC. Protein: CASSQFRDFSYEQYF.

The chain employs TRBV9 and TRBJ2-2, with 7 nucleotides matching TRBD2. J gave up 2 bases and V 5 bases, and 6 bases lay outside the gene matches. CDR1 is SGDLS, CDR2 YYNGEE, per germline. CDR3 size: 15 residues. In DNA form, the CDR3 reads TGTGCCAGCAGAAAAGCGGGAACAAACACCGGGGAGCTGTTTTTT. Translation: CASRKAGTNTGELFF.

This clone was found a few times. V gene TRBV7-6 combines with J gene TRBJ1-4, with D tentatively TRBD1 (5 bases). This CDR3 is built from 17 residues. Trimming removed 5 bases at V and 7 bases at J, with 23 bases between. CDR1 is SGHVS and CDR2 is FNYEAQ in the germline V gene. CDR3 DNA sequence: TGTGCCAGCAGCACAACCCTAGTATCAGGGAGGGGTGAAAAACTGTTTTTT. This encodes CASSTTLVSGRGEKLFF. The complete variable domain, with remaining parts taken from reference TRBV7-6 and TRBJ1-4, reads GAGVSQSPRYKVTKRGQDVALRCDPISGHVSLYWYRQALGQGPEFLTYFNYEAQQDKSGLPNDRFSAERPEGSISTLTIQRTEQRDSAMYRCASSTTLVSGRGEKLFFGSGTQLSVL.